These T cell receptor beta chains were read from a single sample in a study of prognosis after radiotherapy for stage I lung cancer. TCRdb redid the calling of the multiplex PCR reads with MiXCR, one entry per CDR3 protein. The table records roughly 26,000 distinct CDR3 sequences, roughly 30% of them present only once. The input for sequencing was PBMCs, taken before or after stereotactic body radiation therapy (not recorded which). These receptors originate from a donor at least 50 years old with non-small cell lung cancer. CDR3s include the opening cysteine and the closing phenylalanine or tryptophan. The D gene is left open where the match is weak. Size is omitted from some rows. Given values are once, few, many or a class for expanded clones.

size	V	J	length	D	DNA	CDR3
many	TRBV11-3	TRBJ2-5	15	-	TGTGCCAGCAGCCTCGACGGGGGTCAACGAGAGACCCAGTACTTC	CASSLDGGQRETQYF
many	TRBV11-2	TRBJ2-7	15	TRBD1	TGTGCCAGCAGCTTAGTAGTACAGGGGAAACACGAGCAGTACTTC	CASSLVVQGKHEQYF
-	TRBV20-1	TRBJ2-7	14	-	TGCAGTGCTAGAGACCTACGGAGGCACTACGAGCATTACTTC	CSARDLRRHYEHYF
-	TRBV9	TRBJ2-7	15	TRBD1	TGTGCCAGCAGCTTGGAATCAGGGGGCTCCTACGAGCAGTACTTC	CASSLESGGSYEQYF
many	TRBV28	TRBJ1-4	16	-	TGTGCCAGCAGCTCCAGTGGGGCTGCAACTAATGAAAAACTGTTTTTT	CASSSSGAATNEKLFF
-	TRBV7-2	TRBJ2-7	16	-	TGTGCCAGCAGCCTTCCTCGTGACAGACCTTCCTACGAGCAGTACTTC	CASSLPRDRPSYEQYF
many	TRBV9	TRBJ2-5	13	-	TGTGCCAGCAGCGTAGGGGTGGGAGAGACCCAGTACTTC	CASSVGVGETQYF
many	TRBV11-2	TRBJ2-1	14	TRBD2	TGTGCCAGCAGCTTAGCGGGAGGGCTCAATGAGCAGTTCTTC	CASSLAGGLNEQFF
many	TRBV28	TRBJ1-1	13	-	TGTGCCAGCAGCTCCTCGGGGAACACTGAAGCTTTCTTT	CASSSSGNTEAFF
many	TRBV7-2	TRBJ2-1	14	TRBD2	TGTGCCAGCAGGTTTAGCGGGGGGGCCAATGAGCAGTTCTTC	CASRFSGGANEQFF
-	TRBV6-2/TRBV6-3	TRBJ2-7	15	TRBD1	TGTGCCAGCAGTGTCCGGACAGGGGATAGGTACGAGCAGTACTTC	CASSVRTGDRYEQYF
many	TRBV13	TRBJ2-2	15	-	TGTGCCAGCAGTCTGGGGGAGTCGAGCACCGGGGAGCTGTTTTTT	CASSLGESSTGELFF
-	TRBV5-4	TRBJ2-4	13	-	TGTGCCAGCAGCTTACGGACTGATGGCATTCAGTACTTC	CASSLRTDGIQYF
many	TRBV7-2	TRBJ2-7	14	-	TGTGCCAGCAGTCTAGGGCTTTTTAACGACGAGCAGTACTTC	CASSLGLFNDEQYF
few	TRBV12-3/TRBV12-4	TRBJ2-7	14	-	TGTGCCAGCCTTAGTGAACTCTTGCCTACCGAGCAGTACTTC	CASLSELLPTEQYF
many	TRBV28	TRBJ1-2	16	-	TGTGCCAGCGTCGAGAGGAGTGGACAGTATAACTATGGCTACACCTTC	CASVERSGQYNYGYTF
many	TRBV28	TRBJ1-5	16	-	TGTGCCAGCAGTTACACAGGGTTGAGGAGCAATCAGCCCCAGCATTTT	CASSYTGLRSNQPQHF
many	TRBV7-6	TRBJ1-2	13	TRBD1	TGTGCCAGCAGCGGCCGACAGGGGCTCGGCTACACCTTC	CASSGRQGLGYTF
many	TRBV7-3	TRBJ2-1	16	TRBD2	TGTGCCAGCAGCTTAAGGGGGGGGACTTCCTACAATGAGCAGTTCTTC	CASSLRGGTSYNEQFF
-	TRBV27	TRBJ2-3	16	-	TGTGCCAGCAGTATCGCGGCTGGGTGGCGTTCAGATACGCAGTATTTT	CASSIAAGWRSDTQYF
-	TRBV5-4	TRBJ1-3	15	-	TGTGCCAGCATCCCGGAGCTTCACTCTGGAAACACCATATATTTT	CASIPELHSGNTIYF
many	TRBV25-1	TRBJ1-1	13	-	TGTGCCAGCTACGGACATTTGAACACTGAAGCTTTCTTT	CASYGHLNTEAFF
many	TRBV7-9	TRBJ2-3	16	TRBD1	TGTGCCAGCAGCGCCACAGGGGGCTCAATAATAGATACGCAGTATTTT	CASSATGGSIIDTQYF
-	TRBV5-1	TRBJ1-1	14	-	TGCGCCAGCAGAGAGGGACTATTTAACACCGAAGCTTTCTTT	CASREGLFNTEAFF
many	TRBV7-2	TRBJ1-5	15	TRBD1	TGTGCCAGCAGCAAACAACCCGGGACAGTGGAGCCCCAGCATTTT	CASSKQPGTVEPQHF
many	TRBV27	TRBJ1-5	15	-	TGTGCCAGCAGTAGCGGGAGGGGGAGCAATCAGCCCCAGCATTTT	CASSSGRGSNQPQHF
many	TRBV5-1	TRBJ1-1	12	-	TGCGCCAGCAGCTTGGGAGCAGGTGAAGCTTTCTTT	CASSLGAGEAFF
few	TRBV3-1	TRBJ2-2	13	-	TGTGCCAGCAGCCTCGGGACAAACGGGGAGCTGTTTTTT	CASSLGTNGELFF
-	TRBV20-1	TRBJ2-7	12	-	TGCAGTGGGGAGAAGCGAGACTACGAGCAGTACTTC	CSGEKRDYEQYF
many	TRBV28	TRBJ1-5	16	TRBD1	TGTGCCAGCAGTACTCGGACAGGGCGACTAAATCAGCCCCAGCATTTT	CASSTRTGRLNQPQHF
-	TRBV6-2/TRBV6-3	TRBJ1-6	17	TRBD1	TGTGCCAGCAGTTACTGGCAGGGGGCATTGGGTAATTCACCCCTCCACTTT	CASSYWQGALGNSPLHF
many	TRBV7-3	TRBJ2-3	16	TRBD2	TGTGCCAGCAGCTTAACATCTAGCGGGGGGAGAGATACGCAGTATTTT	CASSLTSSGGRDTQYF
many	TRBV6-2/TRBV6-3	TRBJ2-3	17	TRBD2	TGTGCCAGCAGTTATAATCCGGGGGGTTGGGACGAAGATACGCAGTATTTT	CASSYNPGGWDEDTQYF
-	TRBV28	TRBJ1-5	18	-	TGTGCCAGCAGTTTATGGGTCGGGTGGCGCATTGGCGATCAGCCCCAGCATTTT	CASSLWVGWRIGDQPQHF
-	TRBV30	TRBJ1-4	12	-	TGTGCCTGGAACAGCCTTAATGAAAAACTGTTTTTT	CAWNSLNEKLFF
-	TRBV6-2/TRBV6-3	TRBJ2-2	12	-	TGTGCCAGCCGCCAGGTTGACTGGGAGCTGCTTTTT	CASRQVDWELLF